This TCR beta chain was obtained from a study of beta chain features in type 1 diabetes. Turning to the study itself: Patients did not differ from healthy donors in age, gender or cell yield. The number of sorted cells examined across all samples was 107,917,701.

Every isolated RNA sample was fully reverse transcribed, so sequencing captured expressed TCRB transcripts. TCRdb's copy holds only in-frame clones and misses some; the assay was immunoSEQ multiplex PCR. The data hold 200,000 to 250,000 clones, with 27% observed a single time. The CDR3 contains 14 residues. Germline CDR1 LGHNA, CDR2 YNFKEQ. V gave up 5 bases and J gave up 5 bases, with 14 bases separating them. Overall study results and limits: The VDJ junctions of type 1 diabetes patients carried fewer insertions and more deletions. In every one of the four CD4+ subsets, TCRB CDR3s were moderately but significantly shorter in Type 1 diabetes patients.

Comment on this clone: The antigen remains undetermined.

This TCR was recovered from a man aged 25-40 years in good health. The sample was central memory CD4+ T cells from blood. The chain carries TRBV4-2 and TRBJ2-3, with a possible D match to TRBD2 (5 bases). CDR3: CASSSGLPGDTQYF. CDR3 nucleotide sequence: TGTGCCAGCAGCTCAGGACTCCCCGGAGATACGCAGTATTTT.